The present T cell receptor beta chain was sequenced within a study of shared clonotypes between healthy human individuals. Remarks on this clone: The sample has other DNA sequences that encode this CDR3 too.

Deep was the level used in running the assay. Sequencing used immunoSEQ multiplex PCR; TCRdb keeps in-frame clones, though not all of them. The data contain over a million clones, roughly 96% of them singletons. Trimming took off 5 bases at V and 0 bases at J, with 11 bases between the two ends. Germline V lookup: CDR1 SGHNT, CDR2 YYREEE (reference sequence). This CDR3 has 14 amino acids. The sequencing input was naive CD4+ T cells sorted from blood. The subset is: CD45RA+ positively selected. The rearrangement joins TRBV5-4 to TRBJ1-1; the D is unclear. The sequence derives from a man aged 30 to 39 in good health. CDR3: CASSLGLMNTEAFF. CDR3 nucleotides: TGTGCCAGCAGTCTAGGACTCATGAACACTGAAGCTTTCTTT.